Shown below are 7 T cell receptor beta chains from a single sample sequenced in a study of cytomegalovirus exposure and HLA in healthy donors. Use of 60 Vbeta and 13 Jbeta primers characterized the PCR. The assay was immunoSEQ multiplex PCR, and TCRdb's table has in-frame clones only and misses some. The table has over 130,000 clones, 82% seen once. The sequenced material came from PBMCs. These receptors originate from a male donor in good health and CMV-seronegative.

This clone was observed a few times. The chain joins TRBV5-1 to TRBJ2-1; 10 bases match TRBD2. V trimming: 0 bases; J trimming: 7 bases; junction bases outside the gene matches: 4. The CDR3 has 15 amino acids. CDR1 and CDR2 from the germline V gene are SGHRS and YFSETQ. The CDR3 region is CASSLAPSGSNEQFF. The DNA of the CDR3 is TGCGCCAGCAGCTTGGCTCCTAGCGGGAGTAATGAGCAGTTCTTC.

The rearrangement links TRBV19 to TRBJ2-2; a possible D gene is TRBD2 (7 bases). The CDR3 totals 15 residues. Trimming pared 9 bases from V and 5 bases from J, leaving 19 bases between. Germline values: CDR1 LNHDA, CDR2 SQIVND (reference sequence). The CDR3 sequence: CASEPGLTGTGELFF. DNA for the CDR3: TGTGCCAGCGAACCGGGACTAACAGGGACCGGGGAGCTGTTTTTT.

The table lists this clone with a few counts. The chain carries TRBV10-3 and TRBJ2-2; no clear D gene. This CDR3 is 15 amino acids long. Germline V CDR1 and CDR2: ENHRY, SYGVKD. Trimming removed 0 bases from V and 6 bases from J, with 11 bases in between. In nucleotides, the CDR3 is TGTGCCATCAGTGAGTCGGATCCAGCGTCCGGGGAGCTGTTTTTT. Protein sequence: CAISESDPASGELFF.

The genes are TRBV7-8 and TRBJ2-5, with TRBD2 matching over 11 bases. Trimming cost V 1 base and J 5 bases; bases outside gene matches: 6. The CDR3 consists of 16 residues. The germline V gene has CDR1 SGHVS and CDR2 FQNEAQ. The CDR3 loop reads CASSLELASGGETQYF. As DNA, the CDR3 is TGTGCCAGCAGCTTAGAGTTGGCTAGCGGGGGGGAGACCCAGTACTTC.

CDR3 sequence reads: CASSSDRQPQHF. CDR3 sequence (DNA): TGTGCCAGCAGCTCGGACAGGCAGCCCCAGCATTTT. The rearrangement joins TRBV7-9 to TRBJ1-5; 7 nucleotides agree with TRBD1. V trimming: 4 bases; J trimming: 7 bases; junction bases outside the gene matches: 1. The CDR3 is 12 amino acids. The germline gives CDR1 SEHNR, CDR2 FQNEAQ (reference sequence).

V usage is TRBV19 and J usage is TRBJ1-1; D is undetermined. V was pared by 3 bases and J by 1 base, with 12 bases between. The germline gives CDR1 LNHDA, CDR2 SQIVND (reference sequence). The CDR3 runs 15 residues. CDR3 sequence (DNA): TGTGCCAGTAGTATGGGCAGGCCGTCGAACACTGAAGCTTTCTTT. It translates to CASSMGRPSNTEAFF.

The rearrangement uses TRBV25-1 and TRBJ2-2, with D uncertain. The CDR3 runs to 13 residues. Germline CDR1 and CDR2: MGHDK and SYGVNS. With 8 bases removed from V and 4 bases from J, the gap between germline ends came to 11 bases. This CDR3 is CASAPASTGELFF. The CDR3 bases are TGTGCCAGCGCCCCCGCTAGCACCGGGGAGCTGTTTTTT.